The rows below give T cell receptor beta chains drawn from one sample of a study of T cells after posttransplantation cyclophosphamide. The data were produced by immunoSEQ multiplex PCR, yet TCRdb's version contains in-frame clones alone and is incomplete. The sample lists thousands of clones, approximately 85% occurring once. The sequencing here drew on CD4+ T cells sorted from blood, taken more than 1,000 days after allogeneic stem cell transplant with posttransplant cyclophosphamide. These receptors were collected from a female patient aged 40-50 years who received an allogeneic stem cell transplant from a related donor, was CMV-positive, and had no GVHD. The T cells may come from the graft donor. Both conserved end residues are part of each CDR3. The D gene is left open where the match is weak. Expanded clones are given a class, and other clones once, few, many or no size at all.

D gene	V gene	J gene	clone size	CDR3 DNA	CDR3 protein
NA	TRBV19	TRBJ2-5	NA	TGTGCCAGTAGTCAAGACAGGACCCAACAAGAGACCCAGTACTTC	CASSQDRTQQETQYF
NA	TRBV5-3	TRBJ2-5	once	TGTGCCAGAAGCTTGGCTCGAGCATGGGAGACCCAGTACTTC	CARSLARAWETQYF
NA	TRBV6-1	TRBJ1-1	NA	TGTGCCAGCAGTGAATATTGGGGCGTCGGCACTGAAGCTTTCTTT	CASSEYWGVGTEAFF
NA	TRBV7-8	TRBJ2-7	NA	TGTGCCAGCAGCGACGGGACACCACCCTACGAGCAGTACTTC	CASSDGTPPYEQYF
NA	TRBV21-1	TRBJ2-7	NA	TGTGCCAGCAGCAAAGAGGAGGGACAGCACTCCTACGAGCAGTACTTC	CASSKEEGQHSYEQYF
NA	TRBV6-1	TRBJ2-5	few	TGTGCCAGCAGTGAATACTTCGCGTACCAAGAGACCCAGTACTTC	CASSEYFAYQETQYF
TRBD2	TRBV7-9	TRBJ2-1	few	TGTGCCAGCAGCGACCGGACTAGCGGGGCTAATGAGCAGTTCTTC	CASSDRTSGANEQFF
TRBD1	TRBV6-6	TRBJ2-5	NA	TGTGCCAGCAGTTATCCCGGACAGGGCCAAGAGACCCAGTACTTC	CASSYPGQGQETQYF
TRBD1	TRBV29-1	TRBJ1-1	NA	TGCAGCGTTGAAGGCCCGGGACAGGAGACTGAAGCTTTCTTT	CSVEGPGQETEAFF
NA	TRBV27	TRBJ1-1	NA	TGTGCCAGCGACAGGACACCTCCTCTGAACACTGAAGCTTTCTTT	CASDRTPPLNTEAFF
TRBD1	TRBV5-6	TRBJ1-2	NA	TGTGCCAGCAGCTTGGCCGTGGACAGGGGGCGGATTGGCTACACCTTC	CASSLAVDRGRIGYTF
TRBD2	TRBV5-6	TRBJ2-2	NA	TGTGCCAGCAGCCTTATGACTAGCGGAGGCACCGGGGAGCTGTTTTTT	CASSLMTSGGTGELFF
NA	TRBV19	TRBJ2-6	NA	TGTGCCAGTAGAACTGCAAGCTCTGGGGCCAACGTCCTGACTTTC	CASRTASSGANVLTF
TRBD1	TRBV18	TRBJ1-5	NA	TGTGCCAGCTCATCGCAGGGGGATCAGCCCCAGCATTTT	CASSSQGDQPQHF
TRBD1	TRBV2	TRBJ1-1	NA	TGTGCCAGCAGTTTCCCCGGACAGGCTGGGTTGACAATGAACACTGAAGCTTTCTTT	CASSFPGQAGLTMNTEAFF
TRBD1	TRBV19	TRBJ1-5	NA	TGTGCCAGTAGTATAGGGGACAGGGGTCAACCCGCGGGAAGCAATCAGCCCCAGCATTTT	CASSIGDRGQPAGSNQPQHF
TRBD2	TRBV5-6	TRBJ2-1	once	TGTGCCAGCAGCGGGGTCGGGACTAGCGGGGATGAGCAGTTCTTC	CASSGVGTSGDEQFF
NA	TRBV10-1	TRBJ2-6	NA	TGCGCCAGCAGTGAGCTTTCCAGGGTATCCGGGGCCAACGTCCTGACTTTC	CASSELSRVSGANVLTF
NA	TRBV5-1	TRBJ2-2	NA	TGCGCCAGCAGCGCCCGTCAGCTAACAGTGACCGGGGAGCTGTTTTTT	CASSARQLTVTGELFF
NA	TRBV5-1	TRBJ1-2	NA	TGCGCCAGCAGCGGGGGGACGGCGATATATGGCTACACCTTC	CASSGGTAIYGYTF